The clone carrying this T cell receptor beta chain occurred once. This entry belongs to a study of T cell changes during pregnancy in multiple sclerosis. The method was immunoSEQ multiplex PCR; TCRdb's version includes in-frame clones alone and lacks a portion of them. This table holds fewer than 110,000 clones, 85% to 95% found once. V lost 3 bases to trimming and J lost 5 bases, with 10 bases between them. Germline V lookup: CDR1 MRHNA, CDR2 SNTAGT. The CDR3 runs to 13 residues. The chain employs TRBV6-4 and TRBJ1-1, with a tentative D call TRBD1 (5 bases). The sample in question was peripheral blood, obtained in the third trimester of pregnancy. The sequence was collected from a female donor in good health, enrolled as a control in a pregnancy study. The CDR3 DNA reads as TGTGCCAGCAGTGAAGGGGTGCGGACTGAAGCTTTCTTT. It translates to CASSEGVRTEAFF.